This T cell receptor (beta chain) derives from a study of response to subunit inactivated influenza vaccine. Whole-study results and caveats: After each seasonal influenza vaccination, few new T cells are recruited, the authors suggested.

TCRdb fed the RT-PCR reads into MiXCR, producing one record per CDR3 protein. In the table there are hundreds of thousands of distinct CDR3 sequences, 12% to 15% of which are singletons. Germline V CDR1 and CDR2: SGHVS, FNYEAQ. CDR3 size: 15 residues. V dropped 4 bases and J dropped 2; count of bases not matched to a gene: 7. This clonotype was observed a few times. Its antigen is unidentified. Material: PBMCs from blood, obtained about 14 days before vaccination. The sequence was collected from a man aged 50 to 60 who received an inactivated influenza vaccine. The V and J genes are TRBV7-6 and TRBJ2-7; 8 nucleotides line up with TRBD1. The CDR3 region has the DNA TGTGCCAGCAGCTACGGACAGGGTTACACCTACGAGCAGTACTTC. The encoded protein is CASSYGQGYTYEQYF.